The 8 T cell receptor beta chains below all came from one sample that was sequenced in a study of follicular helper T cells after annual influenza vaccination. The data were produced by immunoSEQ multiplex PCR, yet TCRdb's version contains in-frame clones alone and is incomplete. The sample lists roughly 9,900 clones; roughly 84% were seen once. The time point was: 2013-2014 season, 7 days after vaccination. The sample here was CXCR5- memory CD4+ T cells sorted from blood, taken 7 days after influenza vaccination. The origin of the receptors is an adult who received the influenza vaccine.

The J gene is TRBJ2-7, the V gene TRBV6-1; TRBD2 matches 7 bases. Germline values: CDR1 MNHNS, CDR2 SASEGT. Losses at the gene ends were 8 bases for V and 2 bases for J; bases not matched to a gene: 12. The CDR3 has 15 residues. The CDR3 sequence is CASLLSGRIAYEQYF. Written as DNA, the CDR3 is TGTGCCAGCTTACTTTCCGGGAGGATCGCCTACGAGCAGTACTTC.

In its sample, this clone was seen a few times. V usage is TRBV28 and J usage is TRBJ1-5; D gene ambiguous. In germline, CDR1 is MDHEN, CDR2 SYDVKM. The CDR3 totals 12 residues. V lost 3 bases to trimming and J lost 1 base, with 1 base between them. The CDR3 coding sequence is TGTGCCAGCAGTTTCAGCAATCAGCCCCAGCATTTT. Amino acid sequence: CASSFSNQPQHF.

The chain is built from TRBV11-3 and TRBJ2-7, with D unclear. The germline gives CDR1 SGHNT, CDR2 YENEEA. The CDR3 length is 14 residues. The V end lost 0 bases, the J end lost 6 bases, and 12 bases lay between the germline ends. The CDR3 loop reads CASSLEEGSAEQYF. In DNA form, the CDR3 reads TGTGCCAGCAGCTTAGAAGAAGGTTCGGCCGAGCAGTACTTC.

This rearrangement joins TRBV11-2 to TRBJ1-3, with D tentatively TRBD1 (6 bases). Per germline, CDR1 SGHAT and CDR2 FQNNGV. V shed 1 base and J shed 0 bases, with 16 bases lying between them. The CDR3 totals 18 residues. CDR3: CASSLVQGHTISGNTIYF. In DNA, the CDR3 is TGTGCCAGCAGCTTAGTACAGGGCCACACAATCTCTGGAAACACCATATATTTT.

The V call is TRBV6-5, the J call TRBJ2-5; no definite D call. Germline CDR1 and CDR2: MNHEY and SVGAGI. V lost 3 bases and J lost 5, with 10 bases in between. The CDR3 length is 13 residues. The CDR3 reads CASSYYRLETQYF. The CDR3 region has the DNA TGTGCCAGCAGTTATTACAGATTGGAGACCCAGTACTTC.

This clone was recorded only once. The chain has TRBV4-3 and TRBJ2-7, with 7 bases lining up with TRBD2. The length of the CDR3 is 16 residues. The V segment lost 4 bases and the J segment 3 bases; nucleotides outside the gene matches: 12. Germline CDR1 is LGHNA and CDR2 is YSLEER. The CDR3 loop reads CASSLILSRESYEQYF. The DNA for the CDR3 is TGCGCCAGCAGCCTGATTCTCTCGCGGGAGAGCTACGAGCAGTACTTC.

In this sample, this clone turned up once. CDR3 amino acids: CASSLAGGRPEAFF. CDR3 DNA: TGTGCCAGCAGCTTAGCGGGAGGGAGGCCTGAAGCTTTCTTT. The chain carries TRBV7-2 and TRBJ1-1; unclear D gene. The CDR3 consists of 14 residues. Germline CDR1 SGHTA, CDR2 FQGNSA. V gave up 0 bases and J gave up 6 bases, with 11 bases separating them.

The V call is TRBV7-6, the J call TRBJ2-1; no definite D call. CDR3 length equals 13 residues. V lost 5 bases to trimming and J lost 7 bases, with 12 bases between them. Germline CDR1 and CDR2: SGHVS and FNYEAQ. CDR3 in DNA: TGTGCCAGCAGCGGGGATGGCGTTAATGAGCAGTTCTTC. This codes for CASSGDGVNEQFF.